These T cell receptor beta chains were read from a single sample in a study of Ad26.COV2.S vaccination and SARS-CoV-2 variants. The table came from immunoSEQ multiplex PCR; TCRdb's copy has only in-frame clones and leaves some out. The data show roughly 180,000 clones, roughly 87% seen once. The sequencing used peripheral blood, collected after recovery from COVID-19. These receptor sequences come from a human donor who had recovered from COVID-19. Both conserved end residues are part of each CDR3. Each record gives: J gene, D gene, V gene, clone size, CDR3 protein, CDR3 DNA. The D gene is left open where the match is weak. Clone size appears in some rows only: once, few, many, or a class for an expanded clone.

>TRBJ2-2|TRBD1|TRBV5-4|.
CASSSWTGSNTGELFF
TGTGCCAGCAGCTCCTGGACAGGGTCGAACACCGGGGAGCTGTTTTTT
>TRBJ2-3|.|TRBV9|.
CASSPLRQGLTDTQYF
TGTGCCAGCAGTCCTCTCAGGCAGGGGCTCACAGATACGCAGTATTTT
>TRBJ2-3|.|TRBV11-3|.
CASSLTRLSVCTDTQYF
TGTGCCAGCAGCTTAACCCGACTTAGCGTTTGCACAGATACGCAGTATTTT
>TRBJ2-3|.|TRBV5-1|few
CASSPSGWGFGDTQYF
TGCGCCAGCAGCCCCTCCGGCTGGGGGTTTGGAGATACGCAGTATTTT
>TRBJ1-2|TRBD1|TRBV9|.
CASSVGNRGYGYTF
TGTGCCAGCAGCGTAGGGAACAGGGGTTATGGCTACACCTTC
>TRBJ2-7|.|TRBV10-3|.
CAISEQSYEQYF
TGTGCCATCAGTGAACAGTCCTACGAGCAGTACTTC
>TRBJ2-1|TRBD1|TRBV7-2|.
CASSSRDSRRNEQFF
TGTGCCAGCAGCTCCCGGGACAGCCGCCGGAATGAGCAGTTCTTC
>TRBJ1-5|.|TRBV3-1/TRBV3-2|.
CASSQELLLGGSNQPQHF
TGTGCCAGCAGCCAAGAACTCCTCCTTGGAGGGAGCAATCAGCCCCAGCATTTT
>TRBJ2-5|TRBD1|TRBV14|.
CASSQGLIRDRYLQETQYF
TGTGCCAGCAGCCAAGGCCTTATCCGGGACAGATATCTCCAAGAGACCCAGTACTTC
>TRBJ2-3|TRBD2|TRBV7-8|few
CASSLKPPLAGETDTQYF
TGTGCCAGCAGCTTAAAGCCCCCACTAGCGGGAGAAACAGATACGCAGTATTTT
>TRBJ2-1|TRBD1|TRBV7-2|.
CASSLIQGAEQFF
TGTGCCAGCAGCCTTATCCAGGGGGCTGAGCAGTTCTTC
>TRBJ2-4|TRBD2|TRBV6-2/TRBV6-3|.
CASSSGTSGLVAKNIQYF
TGTGCCAGCAGTTCAGGGACTAGCGGGCTAGTAGCCAAAAACATTCAGTACTTC
>TRBJ2-5|TRBD1|TRBV24-1|.
CATSDPGQGYSQETQYF
TGTGCCACCAGTGACCCGGGACAGGGGTATTCTCAAGAGACCCAGTACTTC
>TRBJ1-5|.|TRBV7-9|.
CASSFDTDNQPQHF
TGTGCCAGCAGTTTCGACACGGACAATCAGCCCCAGCATTTT
>TRBJ2-7|TRBD2|TRBV5-1|.
CASSLGSGLAVYEQYF
TGCGCCAGCAGCTTGGGTTCGGGTCTAGCGGTCTACGAGCAGTACTTC
>TRBJ1-2|.|TRBV18|.
CASSTTSEYGYTF
TGTGCCAGCTCAACCACATCAGAGTATGGCTACACCTTC
>TRBJ1-6|TRBD1|TRBV3-1/TRBV3-2|.
CASSSKLVGDRSSYNSPLHF
TGTGCCAGCAGCTCTAAGCTCGTTGGGGACAGAAGCTCCTATAATTCACCCCTCCACTTT
>TRBJ1-2|TRBD1|TRBV3-1/TRBV3-2|.
CASSHRQGRNGYTF
TGTGCCAGCAGCCATCGACAGGGTAGGAATGGCTACACCTTC
>TRBJ1-3|.|TRBV29-1|few
CSVQTSSGNTIYF
TGCAGCGTTCAGACCAGCTCTGGAAACACCATATATTTT
>TRBJ2-1|.|TRBV2|.
CASTVAINEQFF
TGTGCCAGCACGGTCGCCATCAATGAGCAGTTCTTC
>TRBJ2-5|.|TRBV9|once
CASSVGRVGETQYF
TGTGCCAGCAGCGTAGGTAGGGTCGGGGAGACCCAGTACTTC
>TRBJ1-4|.|TRBV7-9|.
CASSPPGGLVEKLFF
TGTGCCAGCAGCCCTCCGGGGGGACTAGTTGAAAAACTGTTTTTT
>TRBJ1-6|.|TRBV3-1/TRBV3-2|.
CASSHRVLAYNSPLHF
TGTGCCAGCAGCCACAGGGTATTGGCCTATAATTCACCCCTCCACTTT
>TRBJ2-4|.|TRBV6-4|.
CASSLIHKRRGRKNIQYF
TGTGCCAGCAGCCTTATACACAAACGACGGGGGAGAAAAAACATTCAGTACTTC
>TRBJ2-5|.|TRBV7-7|.
CASSLQGNEGQYF
TGTGCCAGCAGCTTACAGGGGAATGAGGGCCAGTACTTC
>TRBJ2-3|.|TRBV11-2|.
CASSSPQDVGRPDTQYF
TGTGCCAGCAGCTCACCTCAGGACGTAGGGCGACCAGATACGCAGTATTTT
>TRBJ2-7|.|TRBV28|.
CASSRGNYEQYF
TGTGCCAGCAGTCGGGGGAACTACGAGCAGTACTTC
>TRBJ2-7|.|TRBV5-1|.
CASSLGIFGSYEQYF
TGCGCCAGCAGCCTGGGTATTTTTGGGAGCTACGAGCAGTACTTC
>TRBJ1-2|.|TRBV15|.
CATSRQQDLYGYTF
TGTGCCACCAGCAGACAACAGGATCTCTATGGCTACACCTTC
>TRBJ2-1|.|TRBV19|.
CASSIATTHEQFF
TGTGCCAGTAGTATCGCCACAACCCATGAGCAGTTCTTC
>TRBJ2-7|.|TRBV28|.
CASSRINYEQYF
TGTGCCAGCAGTCGGATAAACTACGAGCAGTACTTC